The text below deals with one T cell receptor (beta chain). Antigen specificity is unknown. These data come from a study of radiotherapy plus CTLA-4 blockade in lung cancer. Study in general: Disease control reached approximately 29%, with objective responses in over 15%.

With V trimmed by 0 bases and J by 2 bases, 12 bases remained unmatched. Germline V gene lookup returns CDR1 LGHNA and CDR2 YNFKEQ. The length of the CDR3 is 20 residues. General study findings and limits: Among reported predictors of response, early blood T cell clone dynamics with interferon-beta performed best.

Generated by immunoSEQ multiplex PCR, the TCRdb table keeps only in-frame clones and is missing some. Of tens of thousands of clones detected, 70% to 90% appear once; the ten largest clones hold about 2%. This TCR derives from a human donor with non-small cell lung cancer who had a partial response to radiotherapy plus ipilimumab. Specimen: peripheral blood, collected from a patient treated with radiotherapy plus ipilimumab. The chain joins TRBV4-2 to TRBJ2-4, with 11 bases fitting TRBD2. This CDR3 is CASSQDILRGTSGTKNIQYF. DNA of the CDR3: TGTGCCAGCAGCCAAGATATCCTGCGTGGGACTAGCGGAACCAAAAACATTCAGTACTTC.